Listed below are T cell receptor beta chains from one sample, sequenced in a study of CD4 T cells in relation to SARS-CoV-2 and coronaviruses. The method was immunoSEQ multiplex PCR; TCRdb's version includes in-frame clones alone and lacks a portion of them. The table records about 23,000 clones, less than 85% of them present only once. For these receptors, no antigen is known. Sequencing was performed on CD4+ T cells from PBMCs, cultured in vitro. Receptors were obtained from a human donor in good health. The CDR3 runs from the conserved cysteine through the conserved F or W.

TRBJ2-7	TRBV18	CASSPGTGGSEQYF
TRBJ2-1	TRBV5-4	CASSLGLYNEQFF
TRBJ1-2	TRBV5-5	CASSFRDNRSNYGYTF
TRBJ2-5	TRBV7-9	CASSLALVRGLRETQYF
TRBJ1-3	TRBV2	CASTESGSPVYF
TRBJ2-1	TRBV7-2	CASSLGFLVSGLYNEQFF
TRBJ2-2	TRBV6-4	CASSTDRATNTGELFF
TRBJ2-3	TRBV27	CASSSIAALTDTQYF
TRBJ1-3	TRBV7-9	CASSQPALKFSGNTIYF
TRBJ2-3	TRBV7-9	CASSSGGTFTDTQYF
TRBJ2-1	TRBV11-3	CASSLARPGRPSFDEQFF
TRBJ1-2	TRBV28	CASSPLYYGYTF
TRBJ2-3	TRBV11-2	CASSSSGTLGDTQYF
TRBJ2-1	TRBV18	CASSRGSGREILNEQFF
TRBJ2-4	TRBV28	CASSPPGTIAKNIQYF
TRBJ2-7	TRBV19	CASSINWRGNEQYF